The 9 T cell receptor beta chains reported below all come from one sample, sequenced in a study of T cell responses to AZD1222 COVID-19 vaccine. Only in-frame clones appear in the TCRdb table, and some are missing; sequencing was by immunoSEQ multiplex PCR. The table records about 130,000 clones, about 93% of them present only once. The specimen was peripheral blood, collected on day 0 of AZD1222 vaccination. Receptor source: an adult in good health.

This clone was found a few times. V and J are TRBV5-4 and TRBJ2-3; 13 positions match TRBD2. CDR3 length: 17 amino acids. Germline lookup yields CDR1 SGHNT and CDR2 YYREEE (reference sequence). J gave up 7 bases and V 0 bases, and 8 bases lay outside the gene matches. The chain's CDR3 is CASSLGALAGGRNTQYF. DNA for the CDR3: TGTGCCAGCAGCTTGGGGGCACTAGCGGGGGGGCGAAATACGCAGTATTTT.

V is TRBV7-8 and J is TRBJ1-1; maybe TRBD1 (6 bases). Germline V gene sequence: CDR1 SGHVS, CDR2 FQNEAQ. The CDR3 totals 15 residues. Between the trimmed V and J ends, which lost 2 bases and 1 base, there was a span of 11 bases. The CDR3: CASSLLDRANTEAFF. The CDR3 nucleotides are TGTGCCAGCAGCTTACTGGACAGAGCGAACACTGAAGCTTTCTTT. Looking up the rest from reference TRBV7-8 and TRBJ1-1 gives the full variable domain: GAGVSQSPRYKVAKRGQDVALRCDPISGHVSLFWYQQALGQGPEFLTYFQNEAQLDKSGLPSDRFFAERPEGSVSTLKIQRTQQEDSAVYLCASSLLDRANTEAFFGQGTRLTVV.

The genes are TRBV5-6 and TRBJ1-4; D remains ambiguous. The V and J ends lost 5 bases and 11 bases respectively, with 13 bases between them. The germline V gene has CDR1 SGHDT and CDR2 YYEEEE. The CDR3 contains 12 residues. CDR3 sequence: CASSPLLGKLFF. DNA of the CDR3: TGTGCCAGCAGTCCCCTACTGGGGAAACTGTTTTTT.

This clone occurred once. The chain employs TRBV12-3 or TRBV12-4 and TRBJ2-5; D uncertain. This CDR3 contains 13 residues. V was pared by 3 bases and J by 5 bases, with 10 bases between. In DNA, the CDR3 is TGTGCCAGCAGTTTTGTAGGTGATGAGACCCAGTACTTC. Translating it yields CASSFVGDETQYF.

The chain carries TRBV7-9 and TRBJ2-2; D is unresolved. Deletions cut 7 bases from V and 1 base from J, with 13 bases between. The length of the CDR3 is 15 residues. The V gene's germline CDR1 is SEHNR and CDR2 FQNEAQ (reference sequence). The CDR3 reads CASIGDRENTGELFF. For the CDR3, the DNA is TGTGCCAGCATCGGTGATAGGGAGAACACCGGGGAGCTGTTTTTT. The full variable domain, its missing parts supplied by reference TRBV7-9 and TRBJ2-2, is DTGVSQNPRHKITKRGQNVTFRCDPISEHNRLYWYRQTLGQGPEFLTYFQNEAQLEKSRLLSDRFSAERPKGSFSTLEIQRTEQGDSAMYLCASIGDRENTGELFFGEGSRLTVL.

Only one count was recorded for this clone. The gene calls are TRBV3-1 (or the pseudogene TRBV3-2) and TRBJ2-2; 7 bases are shared with TRBD2. CDR1 and CDR2 (germline): LGHDT, YNNKEL (reference sequence). Unmatched junction bases numbered 2, after V lost 8 bases and J lost 5 bases. CDR3 length: 12 amino acids. In DNA form, the CDR3 reads TGTGCCAGCGGGGGGGGAACCGGGGAGCTGTTTTTT. Amino acid sequence: CASGGGTGELFF.

This clone was detected once. The chain employs TRBV4-3 and TRBJ2-2; unclear D gene. Germline lookup yields CDR1 LGHNA and CDR2 YSLEER. The CDR3 extends over 16 amino acids. Trimming stripped 0 bases from V and 2 bases from J, with 10 bases between. CDR3 protein: CASSQDGGTNTGELFF. The DNA of the CDR3 is TGCGCCAGCAGCCAAGACGGCGGAACTAACACCGGGGAGCTGTTTTTT.

V usage is TRBV6-4 and J usage is TRBJ1-6, with no clear D. Trimming stripped 4 bases from V and 9 bases from J, with 10 bases between. CDR3 length: 13 amino acids. Germline V gives CDR1 MRHNA, CDR2 SNTAGT. For the CDR3, the DNA is TGTGCCAGCAGTGCCATTGGTGGTTCACCCCTCCACTTT. Translated, it gives CASSAIGGSPLHF.

V usage is TRBV3-1 (or the pseudogene TRBV3-2) and J usage is TRBJ2-5; D possibly uses TRBD1 or TRBD2 (6 bases each). CDR1 is LGHDT and CDR2 is YNNKEL in the germline V gene (reference sequence). The CDR3 spans 15 residues. Between the trimmed V and J ends, which lost 4 bases and 2 bases, there was a span of 14 bases. The CDR3 coding sequence is TGTGCCAGCAGCCGCCTTACAGGGACTCAAGAGACCCAGTACTTC. Translating gives CASSRLTGTQETQYF.